One and the same sample provided the 16 T cell receptor beta chains below, sequenced in a study of cytomegalovirus exposure and HLA in healthy donors. The PCR had 60 Vbeta and 13 Jbeta primers. Here immunoSEQ multiplex PCR was the method, and the copy in TCRdb shows in-frame clones only, minus some. The sample has fewer than 250,000 clones, more than 70% seen once. Sequencing was carried out using PBMCs. Source of these receptors: a man aged 25-45 years in good health and CMV-seropositive.

The genes are TRBV9 and TRBJ1-5, with 7 positions matching TRBD1. Unmatched junction bases numbered 3, after V lost 2 bases and J lost 4 bases. Germline loops: CDR1 SGDLS, CDR2 YYNGEE. This CDR3 has 14 residues. The CDR3, as DNA: TGTGCCAGCAGCGTGGGACAGCCAAATCAGCCCCAGCATTTT. Encoded protein: CASSVGQPNQPQHF.

A few counts support this clone. The CDR3 here is CASSLNGQGPYGYTF. CDR3 DNA: TGTGCCAGCAGCTTAAATGGACAGGGGCCCTATGGCTACACCTTC. This chain joins TRBV11-1 and TRBJ1-2; 9 bases match TRBD1. The CDR3 contains 15 residues. In germline, CDR1 is SGHAT, CDR2 FQDESV (reference sequence). V trimming: 2 bases; J trimming: 4 bases; junction bases outside the gene matches: 5.

V is TRBV6-5 and J is TRBJ1-2; weak D call: TRBD1 (5 bases). The CDR3 sequence is 15 residues long. CDR1 is MNHEY and CDR2 is SVGAGI in the germline V gene. Trimming pared 5 bases from V and 0 bases from J, leaving 13 bases between. Written as DNA, the CDR3 is TGTGCCAGCAGTCCCTACAGGCCCGCTAACTATGGCTACACCTTC. This gives the protein CASSPYRPANYGYTF.

V usage is TRBV7-8 and J usage is TRBJ2-7, with D perhaps TRBD1 (6 bases). Trimming stripped 5 bases from V and 7 bases from J, with 12 bases between. This CDR3 is built from 12 residues. CDR1 is SGHVS, CDR2 FQNEAQ, per germline. The CDR3 region has the DNA TGTGCCAGCAGCCCCAGGGGCCAAGAGCAGTACTTC. Translation: CASSPRGQEQYF.

V is TRBV7-9 and J is TRBJ1-2; TRBD1 matches 10 bases. From germline, CDR1 is SEHNR and CDR2 FQNEAQ (reference sequence). The CDR3 runs to 16 residues. Germline trimming cut 5 bases from V and 4 bases from J; bases unmatched to any gene: 10. The CDR3 sequence is CASSPQTGGQLYGYTF. The CDR3 region has the DNA TGTGCCAGCAGCCCCCAGACAGGGGGCCAACTCTATGGCTACACCTTC.

CDR3 sequence: CASHFTGETEAFF. The CDR3 nucleotides are TGCGCCAGCCACTTTACAGGGGAGACTGAAGCTTTCTTT. The rearrangement uses TRBV5-1 and TRBJ1-1, with TRBD1 identical over 7 bases. Per the germline V gene, CDR1 is SGHRS and CDR2 is YFSETQ. V shed 7 bases and J 5 bases; nucleotides not matched to a gene: 8. The CDR3 covers 13 residues. Drawing the rest from reference TRBV5-1 and TRBJ1-1, the complete variable domain is KAGVTQTPRYLIKTRGQQVTLSCSPISGHRSVSWYQQTPGQGLQFLFEYFSETQRNKGNFPGRFSGRQFSNSRSEMNVSTLELGDSALYLCASHFTGETEAFFGQGTRLTVV.

The rearrangement uses TRBV10-1 and TRBJ2-1; 9 bases are shared with TRBD1. The CDR3 is made up of 18 amino acids. V dropped 3 bases and J dropped 0; count of bases not matched to a gene: 9. From germline, CDR1 is WNHNN and CDR2 SYGVQD (reference sequence). The chain's CDR3 is CASSEWDREPLSYNEQFF. For the CDR3, the DNA is TGCGCCAGCAGTGAATGGGACAGGGAACCCCTCTCCTACAATGAGCAGTTCTTC.

The rearrangement joins TRBV18 to TRBJ2-7; TRBD1 matches at 9 bases. This CDR3 region has 20 residues. V dropped 6 bases and J dropped 3; count of bases not matched to a gene: 24. CDR1 and CDR2 from the germline V gene are KGHSH and LQKENI. The CDR3, as DNA: TGTGCCAGCTCCCCTGCCCTACAGGGGGCGGCGGAGTATGGAGTCTACGAGCAGTACTTC. This codes for CASSPALQGAAEYGVYEQYF.

This chain connects TRBV2 to TRBJ2-7; D is unresolved. CDR3 length: 14 amino acids. V shed 6 bases and J shed 5 bases, with 17 bases lying between them. Germline V lookup: CDR1 SNHLY, CDR2 FYNNEI. This CDR3 reads CASRDSSAYDEQYF. The DNA for the CDR3 is TGTGCCAGCAGGGATAGCAGCGCCTACGACGAGCAGTACTTC.

As regards this clone: Within the sample, other DNA sequences also encode this same CDR3. This chain joins TRBV28 and TRBJ2-7; 7 bases are a match to TRBD1. Looked up from germline, CDR1 is MDHEN and CDR2 is SYDVKM. The CDR3 runs 14 residues. V lost 6 bases to trimming and J lost 2 bases; unmatched junction nucleotides: 7. The CDR3 reads CASSPQGTTYEQYF. As DNA, the CDR3 is TGTGCCAGCAGCCCACAGGGGACAACCTACGAGCAGTACTTC.

The chain combines TRBV2 with TRBJ1-1, with a possible D match to TRBD1 (6 bases). V was trimmed by 0 bases and J by 1 base, leaving 9 bases between them. CDR1 SNHLY and CDR2 FYNNEI come from the germline V gene. The CDR3 covers 15 residues. CDR3 sequence reads: CASSEAGGWNTEAFF. The CDR3 DNA is TGTGCCAGCAGTGAAGCAGGGGGTTGGAACACTGAAGCTTTCTTT.

This clone has only a few counts. The chain uses TRBV7-9 and TRBJ2-3; D is uncertain. Germline V CDR1 and CDR2: SEHNR, FQNEAQ (reference sequence). CDR3 size: 15 residues. V dropped 4 bases and J dropped 6 bases, with 17 bases sitting between them. CDR3 DNA sequence: TGTGCCAGCAGCTCCTACCCCCAAACCGTTGATACGCAGTATTTT. Residues: CASSSYPQTVDTQYF.

The chain employs TRBV4-2 and TRBJ2-1; TRBD1 matches 9 bases. Per germline, CDR1 LGHNA and CDR2 YNFKEQ. The CDR3 is 20 residues long. V shed 5 bases and J 4 bases; nucleotides not matched to a gene: 21. CDR3 bases: TGTGCCAGCAGCAGGCGCTCGGGACAGGGAAGTTCCAGCCGATACAATGAGCAGTTCTTC. Translated: CASSRRSGQGSSSRYNEQFF.

This clone has a single count. The chain employs TRBV29-1 and TRBJ1-5; 10 bases are a match to TRBD1. CDR1 and CDR2 from the germline V gene are SQVTM and ANQGSEA. The CDR3 spans 16 residues. Unmatched junction bases numbered 8, after V lost 6 bases and J lost 0 bases. The CDR3 region is CSVRDRGSDSNQPQHF. Written as DNA, the CDR3 is TGCAGCGTCCGGGACAGGGGCTCTGATAGCAATCAGCCCCAGCATTTT. Variable domain in full (rest from reference TRBV29-1 and TRBJ1-5): SAVISQKPSRDICQRGTSLTIQCQVDSQVTMMFWYRQQPGQSLTLIATANQGSEATYESGFVIDKFPISRPNLTFSTLTVSNMSPEDSSIYLCSVRDRGSDSNQPQHFGDGTRLSIL.

The chain couples TRBV7-9 to TRBJ2-3; 8 nucleotides match TRBD2. This CDR3 comprises 15 residues. J was trimmed by 5 bases and V by 2 bases; bases with no gene match: 6. Germline V lookup: CDR1 SEHNR, CDR2 FQNEAQ (reference sequence). The CDR3 loop reads CASSLLAGGGDTQYF. CDR3 DNA: TGTGCCAGCAGCTTATTGGCGGGAGGTGGAGATACGCAGTATTTT.

This chain connects TRBV7-6 to TRBJ2-5, with D possibly being TRBD1 or TRBD2 (6 bases each). The J call may be incorrect, as the DNA end agrees better with TRBJ2-7. The germline V gene has CDR1 SGHVS and CDR2 FNYEAQ. The CDR3 totals 14 residues. CDR3 in amino acids: CASSALGGGYEQYF. The CDR3 nucleotides are TGTGCCAGCAGCGCTCTCGGAGGGGGCTACGAGCAGTACTTC.